The 4 T cell receptor beta chains in this list originate from one sample, sequenced in a study of cytomegalovirus exposure and HLA in healthy donors. In the PCR, 60 Vbeta and 13 Jbeta primers were used. The method was immunoSEQ multiplex PCR; TCRdb's version includes in-frame clones alone and lacks a portion of them. This sample has more than 95,000 clones, with 75% to 85% found just once. Sequenced: PBMCs. The source is a woman aged 45 to 65 in good health and CMV-seropositive.

V usage is TRBV27 and J usage is TRBJ2-7, with 8 bases lining up with TRBD2. J lost 3 bases, V lost 5 bases, and 9 bases had no gene match. Germline assignment: CDR1 MNHEY and CDR2 SMNVEV (reference sequence). The CDR3 loop spans 15 amino acids. CDR3 bases: TGTGCCAGCAGTCCCCAGCGGGGGCCTATCTACGAGCAGTACTTC. Translating gives CASSPQRGPIYEQYF.

This chain connects TRBV30 to TRBJ1-1, with TRBD1 identical over 7 bases. Trimming removed 5 bases from V and 6 bases from J; junction bases left unmatched: 15. CDR1 is GTSNPN and CDR2 is SVGIG in the germline V gene (reference sequence). The CDR3 runs to 15 residues. The CDR3 reads CAWGPLDRVGAEAFF. Here the CDR3 DNA reads TGTGCCTGGGGCCCGCTCGACAGGGTGGGGGCTGAAGCTTTCTTT.

The V and J genes are TRBV19 and TRBJ2-3, with D maybe TRBD2 (6 bases). V was trimmed by 5 bases and J by 2 bases, leaving 8 bases between them. CDR1 LNHDA and CDR2 SQIVND come from the germline V gene (reference sequence). The CDR3 extends over 13 amino acids. The CDR3: CASSRESTDTQYF. CDR3 DNA sequence: TGTGCCAGTAGTCGGGAGTCCACAGATACGCAGTATTTT.

V usage is TRBV7-8 and J usage is TRBJ2-5; 8 bases match TRBD2. CDR3 size: 13 residues. The V gene's germline CDR1 is SGHVS and CDR2 FQNEAQ. In DNA form, the CDR3 reads TGTGCACAGCGGGGGCTCGGGGGAGAGACCCAGTACTTC. It translates to CAQRGLGGETQYF. Together with reference TRBV7-8 and TRBJ2-5, the CDR3 gives the full variable domain: GAGVSQSPRYKVAKRGQDVALRCDPISGHVSLFWYQQALGQGPEFLTYFQNEAQLDKSGLPSDRFFAERPEGSVSTLKIQRTQQEDSAVYLCAQRGLGGETQYFGPGTRLLVL.